This TCR beta chain appears in the sequencing data of a study of T cell changes during pregnancy in multiple sclerosis. The germline gives CDR1 MNHEY, CDR2 SMNVEV (reference sequence). The V gene lost 6 bases and the J gene lost 0 bases, with 12 bases spanning the gap. The CDR3 covers 15 residues. The assay was immunoSEQ multiplex PCR, and TCRdb's table has in-frame clones only and misses some. The table shows approximately 100,000 clones, with approximately 91% occurring only once. V and J are TRBV27 and TRBJ2-1, with a possible D match to TRBD2 (6 bases). The receptor was derived from a female donor with multiple sclerosis, enrolled in a pregnancy study. The source was peripheral blood, collected in the second trimester of pregnancy. The CDR3 nucleotides read TGTGCCAGCAGCCGGGACTGGAGCTCCTACAATGAGCAGTTCTTC. Translated: CASSRDWSSYNEQFF.